These 20 T cell receptor beta chains were all obtained from the same sample, sequenced in a study of blood T cell repertoires in COVID-19. Clones were read by immunoSEQ multiplex PCR, and TCRdb kept only the in-frame ones, dropping some. This sample has 250,000 or so clones, with around 87% found just once. Sequenced material: peripheral blood. Receptor source: a woman in her thirties or forties who had recovered from COVID-19.

The gene calls are TRBV30 and TRBJ2-5; no clear D. The CDR3 has 13 residues. V lost 2 bases to trimming and J lost 1 base, with 8 bases between them. The germline CDR1 and CDR2 sequences are GTSNPN and SVGIG (reference sequence). The CDR3 loop is CAWSPAGQETQYF. The CDR3, as DNA: TGTGCCTGGAGTCCGGCAGGCCAAGAGACCCAGTACTTC.

The rearrangement links TRBV30 to TRBJ1-2; unclear D gene. Trimming took 2 bases from V and 8 from J, leaving 12 bases between them. The CDR3 consists of 12 residues. Germline assignment: CDR1 GTSNPN and CDR2 SVGIG (reference sequence). The chain's CDR3 is CAWSPRGSGYTF. The DNA for the CDR3 is TGTGCCTGGAGTCCACGCGGGTCCGGCTACACCTTC.

The chain links TRBV4-1 to TRBJ1-1; 9 bases line up with TRBD1. The germline V gene encodes CDR1 MGHRA and CDR2 YSYEKL. The CDR3 runs 14 residues. After removal of 5 bases from V and 7 bases from J, the junction contained 8 bases not matched to a gene. CDR3: CASSTRDRALEAFF. In DNA form, the CDR3 reads TGCGCCAGCAGCACCCGGGACAGGGCCCTTGAAGCTTTCTTT.

CDR3 bases: TGTGCCAGCAGTTACGGTCAACGGCAGCCCCAGCATTTT. Translation: CASSYGQRQPQHF. The V gene is TRBV6-5, the J gene TRBJ1-5; D not resolved. Germline CDR1 MNHEY, CDR2 SVGAGI. This CDR3 has 13 amino acids. Deletions cut 2 bases from V and 7 bases from J, with 9 bases between.

This chain joins TRBV30 and TRBJ1-4, with a tentative D call TRBD1 (6 bases). The CDR3 length is 13 residues. Germline V CDR1 and CDR2: GTSNPN, SVGIG (reference sequence). Trimming removed 1 base from V and 4 bases from J, with 7 bases in between. The CDR3, as DNA: TGTGCCTGGAGTGAGGACAGTAATGAAAAACTGTTTTTT. It specifies CAWSEDSNEKLFF.

CDR3 protein: CASSAGTELSEQYF. The CDR3 DNA is TGCGCCAGCAGCGCCGGGACAGAATTATCCGAGCAGTACTTC. The chain recombines TRBV5-1 with TRBJ2-7, with 7 bases identical to TRBD1. The CDR3 contains 14 residues. The J segment lost 6 bases and the V segment lost 4 bases, leaving 10 bases of the junction unmatched. The germline V gene encodes CDR1 SGHRS and CDR2 YFSETQ.

The rearrangement links TRBV25-1 to TRBJ2-1; TRBD2 aligns across 8 bases. The germline V gene encodes CDR1 MGHDK and CDR2 SYGVNS. The junction had 8 bases not matched to a gene; V was cut back by 3 bases and J by 4 bases. This CDR3 region has 16 residues. CDR3 in DNA: TGTGCCAGCAGTGAGTGGGCAACTAGCGGTTACAATGAGCAGTTCTTC. This gives the protein CASSEWATSGYNEQFF.

The gene calls are TRBV27 and TRBJ1-1, with 10 bases matching TRBD1. CDR1 and CDR2 from the germline V gene are MNHEY and SMNVEV (reference sequence). The CDR3 runs to 17 residues. Trimming took 4 bases from V and 1 from J; bases not matched to a gene: 9. This CDR3 reads CASSYRQGAISNTEAFF. The CDR3 DNA reads TGTGCCAGCAGTTATAGACAGGGGGCCATCTCGAACACTGAAGCTTTCTTT.

This chain uses TRBV14 with TRBJ1-5; 7 bases map to TRBD1. With 4 bases clipped from V and 6 bases from J, the junction kept 6 bases outside the gene matches. The CDR3 runs to 14 residues. The germline V gene encodes CDR1 SGHDN and CDR2 FVKESK. The CDR3 here is CASSPTGVGQPQHF. The DNA of the CDR3 is TGTGCCAGCAGCCCTACAGGGGTCGGTCAGCCCCAGCATTTT.

The gene calls are TRBV2 and TRBJ1-1; 7 bases line up with TRBD1. The CDR3 has 14 amino acids. In germline, CDR1 is SNHLY, CDR2 FYNNEI. V gave up 5 bases and J gave up 6 bases; unmatched junction bases: 9. Written as DNA, the CDR3 is TGTGCCAGCAGTTTATTCGACAGGGAACCTGAAGCTTTCTTT. Amino acids: CASSLFDREPEAFF.

The rearrangement joins TRBV10-2 to TRBJ1-4; D gene unclear. The V end was cut by 5 bases, the J end by 8 bases, with 9 bases between. The CDR3 is 12 residues long. CDR1 is WSHSY and CDR2 is SAAADI in the germline V gene. CDR3 sequence (DNA): TGCGCCAGCAGTCTAGGTGGCGAAAAACTGTTTTTT. It is translated as CASSLGGEKLFF.

This clone was recorded once. The rearrangement uses TRBV7-9 and TRBJ2-1; a weak D match, TRBD2 (5 bases). This CDR3 contains 15 residues. Germline-derived CDR1 and CDR2 are SEHNR and FQNEAQ (reference sequence). The V and J ends lost 1 base and 6 bases respectively, with 13 bases between them. Here the CDR3 DNA reads TGTGCCAGCAGCTTAGTGTCCGCTAGCCCCAATGAGCAGTTCTTC. Translated: CASSLVSASPNEQFF.

A note on this clone: At the DNA level, this CDR3 is encoded by other sequences in the same sample as well. The V call is TRBV19, the J call TRBJ1-1, with D maybe TRBD1 (5 bases). There are 12 residues in the CDR3. The germline V and J ends were trimmed by 2 bases and 6 bases, with 7 bases remaining between them. Germline loops: CDR1 LNHDA, CDR2 SQIVND (reference sequence). The CDR3 is CASSIRGAEAFF. CDR3 nucleotides: TGTGCCAGTAGTATACGGGGGGCTGAAGCTTTCTTT.

This chain links TRBV3-1 (or the pseudogene TRBV3-2) with TRBJ1-6; D uncertain. Looked up from germline, CDR1 is LGHDT and CDR2 is YNNKEL (reference sequence). The CDR3 has 15 amino acids. Trimming shortened V by 1 base and J by 10 bases, and 14 bases separated the two germline ends. CDR3 residues: CASSQGWASGSPLHF. In DNA form, the CDR3 reads TGTGCCAGCAGCCAAGGATGGGCCTCAGGATCACCCCTCCACTTT.

The rearrangement uses TRBV2 and TRBJ2-7; possible D gene TRBD2, 6 bases. Germline V gene data show CDR1 as SNHLY and CDR2 as FYNNEI. V was pared by 4 bases and J by 1 base, with 11 bases between. The CDR3 consists of 14 residues. Here the CDR3 DNA reads TGTGCCAGCAGTGTTGGGACTGGTTCCTACGAGCAGTACTTC. This encodes CASSVGTGSYEQYF.

The rearrangement links TRBV2 to TRBJ1-1, with D possibly matching TRBD1 (6 bases). Germline V CDR1 and CDR2: SNHLY, FYNNEI. The V end lost 2 bases, the J end lost 13 bases, and 23 bases lay between the germline ends. The CDR3 extends over 15 amino acids. The CDR3 DNA follows: TGTGCCAGCAGTGAACGTTTTCTGACCCGTAAACAGGGTTTCTTT. Its translation: CASSERFLTRKQGFF. Looking up the rest from reference TRBV2 and TRBJ1-1 gives the full variable domain: EPEVTQTPSHQVTQMGQEVILRCVPISNHLYFYWYRQILGQKVEFLVSFYNNEISEKSEIFDDQFSVERPDGSNFTLKIRSTKLEDSAMYFCASSERFLTRKQGFFGQGTRLTVV.

The rearrangement links TRBV13 to TRBJ1-3; no clear D gene. V shed 6 bases and J shed 0 bases, with 18 bases lying between them. Germline assignment: CDR1 PRHDT and CDR2 FYEKMQ (reference sequence). The CDR3 consists of 17 residues. The CDR3 reads CASSLNRGWDSGNTIYF. The DNA of the CDR3 is TGTGCCAGCAGTTTAAACAGAGGGTGGGACTCTGGAAACACCATATATTTT. Full variable domain (missing parts from reference TRBV13 and TRBJ1-3): AAGVIQSPRHLIKEKRETATLKCYPIPRHDTVYWYQQGPGQDPQFLISFYEKMQSDKGSIPDRFSAQQFSDYHSELNMSSLELGDSALYFCASSLNRGWDSGNTIYFGEGSWLTVV.

This chain uses TRBV5-1 with TRBJ2-7; no definite D call. Germline CDR1 and CDR2: SGHRS and YFSETQ. Trimming stripped 0 bases from V and 7 bases from J, with 8 bases between. The CDR3 has 12 amino acids. CDR3 nucleotide sequence: TGCGCCAGCAGCTTGGGGCTGGAGGAGCAGTACTTC. Translation gives CASSLGLEEQYF.

This chain connects TRBV15 to TRBJ2-7, with 11 bases that match TRBD1. V trimming: 6 bases; J trimming: 1 base; junction bases outside the gene matches: 11. Germline V gene sequence: CDR1 LNHNV, CDR2 YYDKDF (reference sequence). The CDR3 is 17 amino acids. The CDR3: CATRELGQGAVSYEQYF. The CDR3 DNA is TGTGCCACCAGGGAGCTCGGACAGGGGGCGGTTTCCTACGAGCAGTACTTC.

Only one count was recorded for this clone. This chain joins TRBV11-2 and TRBJ2-7; D unresolved. The V end lost 1 base, the J end lost 5 bases, and 6 bases lay between the germline ends. The germline V gene encodes CDR1 SGHAT and CDR2 FQNNGV. The CDR3 consists of 12 residues. The CDR3 nucleotides are TGTGCCAGCAGCTTAGTGAGTGACGAGCAGTACTTC. It is translated as CASSLVSDEQYF. The full variable domain, in which reference TRBV11-2 and TRBJ2-7 provide the parts outside the CDR3, is EAGVAQSPRYKIIEKRQSVAFWCNPISGHATLYWYQQILGQGPKLLIQFQNNGVVDDSQLPKDRFSAERLKGVDSTLKIQPAKLEDSAVYLCASSLVSDEQYFGPGTRLTVT.